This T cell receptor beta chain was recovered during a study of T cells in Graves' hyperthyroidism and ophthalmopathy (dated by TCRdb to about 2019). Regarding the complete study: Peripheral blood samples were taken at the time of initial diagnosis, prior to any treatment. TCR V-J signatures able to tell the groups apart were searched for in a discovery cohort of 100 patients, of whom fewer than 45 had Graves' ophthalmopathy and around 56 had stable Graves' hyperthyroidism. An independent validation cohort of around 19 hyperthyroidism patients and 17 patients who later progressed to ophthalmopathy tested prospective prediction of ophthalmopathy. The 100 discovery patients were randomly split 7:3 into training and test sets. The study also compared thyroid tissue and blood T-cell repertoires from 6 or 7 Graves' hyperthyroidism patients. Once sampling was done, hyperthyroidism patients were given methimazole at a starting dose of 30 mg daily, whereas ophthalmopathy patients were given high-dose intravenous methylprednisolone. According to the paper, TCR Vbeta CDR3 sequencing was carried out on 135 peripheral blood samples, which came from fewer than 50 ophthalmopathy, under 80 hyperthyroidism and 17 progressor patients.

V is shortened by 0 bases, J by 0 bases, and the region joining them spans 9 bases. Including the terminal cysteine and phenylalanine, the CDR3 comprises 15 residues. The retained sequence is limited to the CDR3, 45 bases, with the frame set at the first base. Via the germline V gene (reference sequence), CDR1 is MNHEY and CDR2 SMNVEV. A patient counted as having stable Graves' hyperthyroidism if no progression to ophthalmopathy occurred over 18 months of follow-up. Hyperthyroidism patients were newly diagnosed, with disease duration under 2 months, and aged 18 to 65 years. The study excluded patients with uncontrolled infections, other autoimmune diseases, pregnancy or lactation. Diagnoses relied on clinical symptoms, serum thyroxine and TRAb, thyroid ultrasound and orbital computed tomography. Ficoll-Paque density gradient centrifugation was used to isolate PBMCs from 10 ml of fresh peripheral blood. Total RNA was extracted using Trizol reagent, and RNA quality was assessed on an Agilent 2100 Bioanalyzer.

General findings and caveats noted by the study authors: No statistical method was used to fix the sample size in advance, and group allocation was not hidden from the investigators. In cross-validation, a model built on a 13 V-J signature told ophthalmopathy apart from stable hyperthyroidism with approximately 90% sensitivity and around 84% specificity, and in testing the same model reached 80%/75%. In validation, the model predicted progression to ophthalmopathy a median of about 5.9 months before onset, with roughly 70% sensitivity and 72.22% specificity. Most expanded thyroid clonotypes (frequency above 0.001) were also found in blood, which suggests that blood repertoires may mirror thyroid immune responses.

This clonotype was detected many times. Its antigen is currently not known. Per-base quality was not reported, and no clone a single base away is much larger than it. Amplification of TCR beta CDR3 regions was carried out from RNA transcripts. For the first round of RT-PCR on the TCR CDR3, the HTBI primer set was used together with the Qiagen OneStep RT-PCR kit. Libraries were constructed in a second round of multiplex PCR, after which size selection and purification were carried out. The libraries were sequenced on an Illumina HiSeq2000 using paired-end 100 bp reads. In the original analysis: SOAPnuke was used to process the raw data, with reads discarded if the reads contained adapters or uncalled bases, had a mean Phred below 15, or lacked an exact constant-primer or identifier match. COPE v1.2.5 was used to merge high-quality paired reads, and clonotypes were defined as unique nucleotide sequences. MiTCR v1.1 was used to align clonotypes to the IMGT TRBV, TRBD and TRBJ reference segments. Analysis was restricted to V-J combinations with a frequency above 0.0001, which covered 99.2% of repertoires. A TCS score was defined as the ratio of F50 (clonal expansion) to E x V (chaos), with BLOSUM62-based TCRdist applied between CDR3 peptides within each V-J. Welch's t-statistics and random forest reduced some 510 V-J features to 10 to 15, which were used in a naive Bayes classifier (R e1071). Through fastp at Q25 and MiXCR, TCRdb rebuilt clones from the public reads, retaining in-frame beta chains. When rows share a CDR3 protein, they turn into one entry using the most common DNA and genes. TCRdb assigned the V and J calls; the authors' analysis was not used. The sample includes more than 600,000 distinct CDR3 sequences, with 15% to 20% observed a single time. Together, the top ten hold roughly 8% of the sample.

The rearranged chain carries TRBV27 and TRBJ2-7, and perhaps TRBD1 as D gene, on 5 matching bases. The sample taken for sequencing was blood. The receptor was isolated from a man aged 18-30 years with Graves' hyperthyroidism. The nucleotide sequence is TGTGCCAGCAGTTTATCGCACAGGAACTCCTACGAGCAGTACTTC. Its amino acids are CASSLSHRNSYEQYF.